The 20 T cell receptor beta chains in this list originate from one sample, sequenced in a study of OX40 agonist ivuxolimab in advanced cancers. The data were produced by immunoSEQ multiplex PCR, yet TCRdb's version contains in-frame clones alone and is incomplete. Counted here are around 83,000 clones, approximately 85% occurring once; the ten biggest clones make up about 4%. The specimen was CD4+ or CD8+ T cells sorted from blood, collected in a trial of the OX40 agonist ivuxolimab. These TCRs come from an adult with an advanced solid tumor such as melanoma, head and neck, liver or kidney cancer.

The CDR3 nucleotides are TGCGCCAGCAGCTGGAGGCCGACTAGTGGCGAGCAGTTCTTC. Protein sequence: CASSWRPTSGEQFF. The chain is built from TRBV5-1 and TRBJ2-1; perhaps TRBD2 as D (6 bases). Germline CDR1 reads SGHRS; CDR2 reads YFSETQ. V dropped 3 bases and J dropped 10 bases, with 17 bases sitting between them. CDR3 length: 14 amino acids.

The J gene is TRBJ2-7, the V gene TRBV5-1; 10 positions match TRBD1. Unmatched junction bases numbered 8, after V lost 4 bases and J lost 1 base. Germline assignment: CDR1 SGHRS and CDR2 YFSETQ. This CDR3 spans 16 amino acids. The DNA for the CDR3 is TGCGCCAGCAGCAGACAGCCGGGACAGGGGTCCTACGAGCAGTACTTC. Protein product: CASSRQPGQGSYEQYF.

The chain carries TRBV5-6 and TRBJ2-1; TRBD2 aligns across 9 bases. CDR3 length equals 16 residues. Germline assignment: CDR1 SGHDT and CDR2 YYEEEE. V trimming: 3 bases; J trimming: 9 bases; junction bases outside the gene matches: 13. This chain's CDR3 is CASSSQRGERFLEQFF. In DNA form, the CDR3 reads TGTGCCAGCAGCTCTCAGCGGGGGGAGCGATTTCTTGAGCAGTTCTTC.

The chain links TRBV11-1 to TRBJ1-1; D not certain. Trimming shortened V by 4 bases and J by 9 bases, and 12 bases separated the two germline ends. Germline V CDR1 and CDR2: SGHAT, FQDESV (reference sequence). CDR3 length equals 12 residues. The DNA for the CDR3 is TGTGCCAGCAGCTCACCCCCTCGGCAAGCTTTCTTT. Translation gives CASSSPPRQAFF.

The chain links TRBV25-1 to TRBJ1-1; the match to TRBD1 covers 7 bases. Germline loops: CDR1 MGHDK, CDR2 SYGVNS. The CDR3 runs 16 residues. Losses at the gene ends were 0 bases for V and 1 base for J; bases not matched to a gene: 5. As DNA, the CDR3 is TGTGCCAGCAGTGAATATTCGACAGGGTCGAACACTGAAGCTTTCTTT. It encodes CASSEYSTGSNTEAFF.

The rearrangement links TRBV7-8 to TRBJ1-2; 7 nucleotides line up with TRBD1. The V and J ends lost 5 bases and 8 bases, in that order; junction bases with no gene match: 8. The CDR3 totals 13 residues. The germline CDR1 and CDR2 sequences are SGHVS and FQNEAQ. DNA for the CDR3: TGTGCCAGCAGCCAGGGGGGGAGTTGGGGCTACACCTTC. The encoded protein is CASSQGGSWGYTF.

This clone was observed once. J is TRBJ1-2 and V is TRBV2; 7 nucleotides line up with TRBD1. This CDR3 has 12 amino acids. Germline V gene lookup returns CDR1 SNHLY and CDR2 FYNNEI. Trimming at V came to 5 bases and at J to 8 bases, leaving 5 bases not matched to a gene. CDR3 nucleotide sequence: TGTGCCAGCAGTTTTTTAGGGGGCGGCTACACCTTC. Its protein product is CASSFLGGGYTF.

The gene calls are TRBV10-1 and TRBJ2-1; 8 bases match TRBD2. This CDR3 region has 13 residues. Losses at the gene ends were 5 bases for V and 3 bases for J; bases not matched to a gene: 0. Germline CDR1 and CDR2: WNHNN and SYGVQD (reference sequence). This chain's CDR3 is CASSLAGYNEQFF. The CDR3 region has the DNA TGCGCCAGCAGTCTAGCGGGCTACAATGAGCAGTTCTTC.

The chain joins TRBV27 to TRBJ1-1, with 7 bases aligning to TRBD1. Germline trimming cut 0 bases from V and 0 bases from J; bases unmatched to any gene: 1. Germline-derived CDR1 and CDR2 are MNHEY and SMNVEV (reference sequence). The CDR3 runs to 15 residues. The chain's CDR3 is CASSLSGTVNTEAFF. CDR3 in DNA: TGTGCCAGCAGTTTATCAGGGACAGTGAACACTGAAGCTTTCTTT.

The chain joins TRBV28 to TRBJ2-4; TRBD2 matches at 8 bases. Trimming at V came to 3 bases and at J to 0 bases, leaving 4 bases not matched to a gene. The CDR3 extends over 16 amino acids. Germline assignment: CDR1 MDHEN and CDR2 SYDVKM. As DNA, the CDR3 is TGTGCCAGCAGTTTGCAAGCGGGAGCAGCCAAAAACATTCAGTACTTC. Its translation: CASSLQAGAAKNIQYF.

The CDR3 DNA sequence: TGCGCCAGCAGCTTGGGGCCGGCCAGCTCCTACAATGAGCAGTTCTTC. This translates into CASSLGPASSYNEQFF. This chain joins TRBV5-1 and TRBJ2-1, with D uncertain. The V end was cut by 0 bases, the J end by 0 bases, with 10 bases between. The CDR3 sequence is 16 residues long. Looked up from germline, CDR1 is SGHRS and CDR2 is YFSETQ. Based on the CDR3 plus reference TRBV5-1 and TRBJ2-1, the full variable domain is KAGVTQTPRYLIKTRGQQVTLSCSPISGHRSVSWYQQTPGQGLQFLFEYFSETQRNKGNFPGRFSGRQFSNSRSEMNVSTLELGDSALYLCASSLGPASSYNEQFFGPGTRLTVL.

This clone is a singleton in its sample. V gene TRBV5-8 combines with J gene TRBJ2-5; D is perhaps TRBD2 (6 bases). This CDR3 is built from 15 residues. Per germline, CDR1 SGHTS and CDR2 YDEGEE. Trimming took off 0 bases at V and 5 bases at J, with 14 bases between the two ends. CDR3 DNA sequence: TGTGCCAGCAGCTTGGGCGGAGGGCCGGGGGAGACCCAGTACTTC. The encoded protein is CASSLGGGPGETQYF.

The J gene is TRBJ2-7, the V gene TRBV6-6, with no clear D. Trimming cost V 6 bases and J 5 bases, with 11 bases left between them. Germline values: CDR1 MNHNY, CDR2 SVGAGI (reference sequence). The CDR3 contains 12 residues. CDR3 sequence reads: CASSHPGDEQYF. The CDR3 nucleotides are TGTGCCAGCAGCCACCCGGGCGACGAGCAGTACTTC.

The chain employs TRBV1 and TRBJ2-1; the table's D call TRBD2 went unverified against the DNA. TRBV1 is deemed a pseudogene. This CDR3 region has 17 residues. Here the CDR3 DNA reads TGCACCAGCAGCCAAGATTTCCCGGGCGGGACCTACAATGAGCAGTTCTTC. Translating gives CTSSQDFPGGTYNEQFF.

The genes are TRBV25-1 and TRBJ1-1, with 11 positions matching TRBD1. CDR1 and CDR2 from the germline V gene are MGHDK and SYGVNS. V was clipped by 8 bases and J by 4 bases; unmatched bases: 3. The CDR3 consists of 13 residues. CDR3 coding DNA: TGTGCCAGCCAAGGGACAGGGGGCACTGAAGCTTTCTTT. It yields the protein CASQGTGGTEAFF. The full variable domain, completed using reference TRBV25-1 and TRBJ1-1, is EADIYQTPRYLVIGTGKKITLECSQTMGHDKMYWYQQDPGMELHLIHYSYGVNSTEKGDLSSESTVSRIRTEHFPLTLESARPSHTSQYLCASQGTGGTEAFFGQGTRLTVV.

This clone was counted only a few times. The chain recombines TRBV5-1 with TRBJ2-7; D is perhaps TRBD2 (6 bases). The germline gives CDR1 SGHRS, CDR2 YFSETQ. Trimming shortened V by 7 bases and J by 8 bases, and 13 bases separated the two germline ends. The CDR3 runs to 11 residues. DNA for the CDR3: TGCGCCAGCGGAACGGGAGACCAGCAGTACTTC. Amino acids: CASGTGDQQYF. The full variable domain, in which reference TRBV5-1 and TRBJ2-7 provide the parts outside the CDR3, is KAGVTQTPRYLIKTRGQQVTLSCSPISGHRSVSWYQQTPGQGLQFLFEYFSETQRNKGNFPGRFSGRQFSNSRSEMNVSTLELGDSALYLCASGTGDQQYFGPGTRLTVT.

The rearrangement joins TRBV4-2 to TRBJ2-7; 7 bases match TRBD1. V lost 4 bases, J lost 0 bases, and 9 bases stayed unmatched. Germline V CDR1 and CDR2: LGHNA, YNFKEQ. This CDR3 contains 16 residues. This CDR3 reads CASSPRGTQSSYEQYF. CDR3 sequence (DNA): TGTGCCAGCAGCCCCAGGGGGACCCAGAGCTCCTACGAGCAGTACTTC.

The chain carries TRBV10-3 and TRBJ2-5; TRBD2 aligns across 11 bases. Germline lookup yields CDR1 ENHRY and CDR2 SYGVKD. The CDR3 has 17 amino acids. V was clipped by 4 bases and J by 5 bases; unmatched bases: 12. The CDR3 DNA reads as TGTGCCATCAGTGCTGGGGGGACTAGCGGTCCCCGGGAGACCCAGTACTTC. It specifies CAISAGGTSGPRETQYF.

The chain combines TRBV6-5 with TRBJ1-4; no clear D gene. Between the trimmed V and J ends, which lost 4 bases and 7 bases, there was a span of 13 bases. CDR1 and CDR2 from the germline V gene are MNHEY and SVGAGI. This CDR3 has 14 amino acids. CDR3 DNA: TGTGCCAGCAGTTCCCATTCGGCCTCTGAAAAACTGTTTTTT. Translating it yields CASSSHSASEKLFF.

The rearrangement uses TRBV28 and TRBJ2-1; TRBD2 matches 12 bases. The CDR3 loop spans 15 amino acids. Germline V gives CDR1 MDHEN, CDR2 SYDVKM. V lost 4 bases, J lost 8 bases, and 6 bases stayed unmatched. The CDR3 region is CASSSATSGSYEQFF. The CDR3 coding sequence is TGTGCCAGCAGTTCTGCGACTAGCGGGAGTTATGAGCAGTTCTTC.